This entry is about one TCR beta chain. Its antigen is not known. The time point is: recipient sample about 28 days before transplant, after cytoreduction. This sample stems from a study of T cell clonotyping in hematopoietic cell transplantation. Overall study findings and caveats: Broader posttransplant TCR repertoire diversity was predicted by graft donor and pretransplant recipient Inverse Simpson Index values. Few recipient clonotypes overlapped donors; over 95% were de novo at given depth.

Sequencing was performed with immunoSEQ multiplex PCR; in TCRdb, only in-frame clones are kept and a portion is missing. The sample contains roughly 80,000 clones, 95% to 97% of which appear only once. The source material was peripheral blood mononuclear cells, sampled before stem cell transplant. The receptor was isolated from a woman in her forties or fifties with acute myeloid leukemia. Some clones in this sample may be carry-over from other donors' samples.

Here the CDR3 DNA reads TGTGCCAGCAGTGAAGCGGGCACAGATACGCAGTATTTT. This gives the protein CASSEAGTDTQYF. This rearrangement joins TRBV6-4 to TRBJ2-3; possible D gene TRBD2, 5 bases. The CDR3 covers 13 residues. Germline V CDR1 and CDR2: MRHNA, SNTAGT. V was trimmed by 3 bases and J by 1 base, leaving 5 bases between them.